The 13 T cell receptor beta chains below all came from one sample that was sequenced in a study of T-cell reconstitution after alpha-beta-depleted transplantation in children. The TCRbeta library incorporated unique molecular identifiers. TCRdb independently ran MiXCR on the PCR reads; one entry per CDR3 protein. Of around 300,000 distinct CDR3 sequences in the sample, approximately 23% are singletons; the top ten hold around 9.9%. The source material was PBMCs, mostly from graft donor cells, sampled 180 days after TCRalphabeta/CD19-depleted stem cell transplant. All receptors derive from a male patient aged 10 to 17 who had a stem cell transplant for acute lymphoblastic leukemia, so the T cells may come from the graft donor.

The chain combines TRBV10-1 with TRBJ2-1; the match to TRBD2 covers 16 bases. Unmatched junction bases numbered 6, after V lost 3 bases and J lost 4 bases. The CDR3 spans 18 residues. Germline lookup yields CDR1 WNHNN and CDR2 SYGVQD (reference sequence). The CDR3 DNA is TGCGCCAGCAGTGAACCGGGACTAGCGGGAGGGTTATACAATGAGCAGTTCTTC. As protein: CASSEPGLAGGLYNEQFF.

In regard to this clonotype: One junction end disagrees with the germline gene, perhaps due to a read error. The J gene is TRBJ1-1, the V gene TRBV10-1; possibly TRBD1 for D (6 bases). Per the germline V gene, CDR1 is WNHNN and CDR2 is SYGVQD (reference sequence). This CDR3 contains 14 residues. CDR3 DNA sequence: TGCGCCAGCAGCCTACAGGGAAAGAACACTGAAGCTTTTTTT. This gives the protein CASSLQGKNTEAFF.

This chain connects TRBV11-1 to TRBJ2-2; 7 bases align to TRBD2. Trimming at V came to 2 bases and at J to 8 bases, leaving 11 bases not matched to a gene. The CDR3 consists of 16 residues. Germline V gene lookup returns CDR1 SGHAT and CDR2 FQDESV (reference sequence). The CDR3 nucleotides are TGTGCCAGCAGCTTAAACGGCGGGAGAAGTTTTGGGGAGCTGTTTTTT. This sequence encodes CASSLNGGRSFGELFF.

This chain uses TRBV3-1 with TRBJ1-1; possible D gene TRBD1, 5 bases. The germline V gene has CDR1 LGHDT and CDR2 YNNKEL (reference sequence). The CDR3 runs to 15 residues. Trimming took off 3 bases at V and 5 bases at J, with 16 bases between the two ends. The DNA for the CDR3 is TGTGCCAGCAGCCACCTCTTCCTCGGGACGACTGAAGCTTTCTTT. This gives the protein CASSHLFLGTTEAFF.

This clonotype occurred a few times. Here the CDR3 reads CASSASGSRTGELFF. CDR3 sequence (DNA): TGTGCCAGCAGCGCCAGCGGGAGTAGGACCGGGGAGCTGTTTTTT. The V gene is TRBV7-3, the J gene TRBJ2-2, with TRBD2 identical over 8 bases. The germline V gene encodes CDR1 SGHTA and CDR2 FQGTGA. V gave up 5 bases and J gave up 5 bases; unmatched junction bases: 7. The CDR3 is 15 amino acids.

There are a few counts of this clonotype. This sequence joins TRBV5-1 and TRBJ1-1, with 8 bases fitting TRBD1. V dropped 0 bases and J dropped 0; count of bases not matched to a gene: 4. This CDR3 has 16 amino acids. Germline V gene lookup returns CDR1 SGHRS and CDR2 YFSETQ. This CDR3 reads CASSLADRVMNTEAFF. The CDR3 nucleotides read TGCGCCAGCAGCTTGGCGGACAGGGTAATGAACACTGAAGCTTTCTTT. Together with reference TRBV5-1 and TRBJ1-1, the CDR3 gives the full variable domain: KAGVTQTPRYLIKTRGQQVTLSCSPISGHRSVSWYQQTPGQGLQFLFEYFSETQRNKGNFPGRFSGRQFSNSRSEMNVSTLELGDSALYLCASSLADRVMNTEAFFGQGTRLTVV.

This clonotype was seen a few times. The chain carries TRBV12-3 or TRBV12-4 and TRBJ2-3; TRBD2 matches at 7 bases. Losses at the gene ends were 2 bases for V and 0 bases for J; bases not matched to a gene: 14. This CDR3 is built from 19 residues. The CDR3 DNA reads TGTGCCAGCAGTTTATATATCTTGTGGCAGGGAGGGAGCACAGATACGCAGTATTTT. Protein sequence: CASSLYILWQGGSTDTQYF.

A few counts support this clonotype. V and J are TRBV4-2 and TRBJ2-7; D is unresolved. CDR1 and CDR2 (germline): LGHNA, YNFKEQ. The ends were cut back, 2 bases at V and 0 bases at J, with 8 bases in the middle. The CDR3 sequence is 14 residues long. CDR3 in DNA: TGTGCCAGCAGCCAACAGCAGCTCTCCTACGAGCAGTACTTC. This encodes CASSQQQLSYEQYF.

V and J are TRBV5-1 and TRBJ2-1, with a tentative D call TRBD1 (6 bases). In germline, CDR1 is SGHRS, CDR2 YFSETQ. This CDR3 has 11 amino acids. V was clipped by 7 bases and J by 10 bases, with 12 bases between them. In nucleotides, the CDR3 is TGCGCCAGCGGGGGCAGGGAAGAGCAGTTCTTC. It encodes CASGGREEQFF.

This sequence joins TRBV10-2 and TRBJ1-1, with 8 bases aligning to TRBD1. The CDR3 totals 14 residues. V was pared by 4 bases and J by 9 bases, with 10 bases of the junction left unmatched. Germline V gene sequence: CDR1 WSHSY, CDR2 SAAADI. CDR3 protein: CASSGAGGGFKAFF. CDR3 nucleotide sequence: TGCGCCAGCAGTGGCGCAGGGGGCGGATTTAAAGCTTTCTTT.

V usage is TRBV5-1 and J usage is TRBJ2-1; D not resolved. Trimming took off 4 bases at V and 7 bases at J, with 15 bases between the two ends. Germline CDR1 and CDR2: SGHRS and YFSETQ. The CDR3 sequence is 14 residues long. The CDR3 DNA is TGCGCCAGCAGCCCCACGCAGGCCGCGAATGAGCAGTTCTTC. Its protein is CASSPTQAANEQFF.

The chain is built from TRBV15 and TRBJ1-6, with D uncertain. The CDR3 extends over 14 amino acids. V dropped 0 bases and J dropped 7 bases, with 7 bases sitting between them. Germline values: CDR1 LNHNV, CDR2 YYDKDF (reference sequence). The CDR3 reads CATSRDPDNSPLHF. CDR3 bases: TGTGCCACCAGCAGAGATCCGGACAATTCACCCCTCCACTTT.

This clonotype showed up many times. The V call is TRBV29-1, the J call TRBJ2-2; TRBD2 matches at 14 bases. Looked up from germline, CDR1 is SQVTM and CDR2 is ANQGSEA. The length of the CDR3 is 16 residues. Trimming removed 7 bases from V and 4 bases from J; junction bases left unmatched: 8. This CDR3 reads CSGRGGTSGSTGELFF. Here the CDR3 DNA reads TGCAGCGGTCGGGGGGGGACTAGCGGGAGCACCGGGGAGCTGTTTTTT.